This T cell receptor beta chain was retrieved from a study of regulatory T cells in long-lasting Graves disease. Arm-PCR of CDR3 regions with iRepertoire HTBI primers generated TCR beta libraries. TCRdb used MiXCR to reprocess the multiplex PCR reads, holding one entry per CDR3 protein. In the table there are approximately 310,000 distinct CDR3 sequences, roughly 18% of which are singletons. This clonotype was found a few times. The antigen remains undetermined. Study results and caveats: Persistent patients shared thousands of public clonotypes among themselves. Newly diagnosed patients shared fewer, at roughly 1,000. Sample size was small, which may have lowered accuracy. The TCR repertoire of persistent Graves' patients was less diverse than that of newly diagnosed ones.

Time point reported: newly diagnosed GD, antithyroid drugs for less than 3 months. Making the TCR library involved RNA that had been extracted from PBMCs. In each case, Graves' disease was diagnosed per American Thyroid Association guidelines. The sequence derives from a female donor with Graves disease. The sample was peripheral blood mononuclear cells (PBMCs), taken at new diagnosis, from a patient treated with antithyroid drugs.

The CDR3 DNA is TGTGCCTCGAAATCGGGACAGGGTGAAGACGAGCAGTACTTC. Amino acids: CASKSGQGEDEQYF. The chain has TRBV10-3 and TRBJ2-7; 9 bases are shared with TRBD1. This CDR3 comprises 14 residues. The V segment lost 11 bases and the J segment 5 bases; nucleotides outside the gene matches: 13. Germline assignment: CDR1 ENHRY and CDR2 SYGVKD.